The table lists the clone carrying this T cell receptor beta chain with a few counts. The diagnostic basis comprised clinical symptoms, serum thyroxine and TRAb, thyroid ultrasound and orbital computed tomography. These data belong to a study of T cells in Graves' hyperthyroidism and ophthalmopathy. Authors of the study amplified TCR beta CDR3 regions from RNA transcripts. HTBI primers were employed in a first-round RT-PCR of the TCR CDR3. TCRdb analysed the multiplex PCR reads with MiXCR anew, one entry per CDR3 protein. In the table there are more than 550,000 distinct CDR3 sequences, around 15% of which are singletons. V dropped 0 bases and J dropped 6; count of bases not matched to a gene: 6. This CDR3 has 15 residues. CDR1 is SEHNR and CDR2 is FQNEAQ in the germline V gene (reference sequence).

The chain is built from TRBV7-9 and TRBJ2-7, with 9 positions matching TRBD1. The sequence was collected from a man between 45 and 60 years old with Graves' hyperthyroidism. Sample: blood. CDR3 region: CASSLARDREVEQYF. The CDR3 coding sequence is TGTGCCAGCAGCTTAGCCCGGGACAGGGAGGTCGAGCAGTACTTC.